This paragraph reports one T cell receptor (beta chain). Its cognate antigen is unknown. Trimming shortened V by 2 bases and J by 0 bases, and 14 bases separated the two germline ends. Germline CDR1 reads GTSNPN; CDR2 reads SVGIG (reference sequence). CDR3 size: 16 residues. This sample is part of a study of STAT5B mutations in CD4+ large granular lymphocyte leukemia. Study-wide points: Main leukemic clonotypes were patient-specific, but roughly 25% appeared at low frequency elsewhere.

Healthy controls were blood donor buffy coats. This was a survey-level run. Here immunoSEQ multiplex PCR was the method, and the copy in TCRdb shows in-frame clones only, minus some. In the table there are 30,000 to 40,000 clones, about 87% of which are singletons. This sequence joins TRBV30 and TRBJ2-1; D unresolved. Source material: CD4+ T cells from blood buffy coats. This TCR derives from a human donor in good health. CDR3 sequence (DNA): TGTGCCTGGAGTAGGGCCATCAGCAGCTCCTACAATGAGCAGTTCTTC. Protein product: CAWSRAISSSYNEQFF.